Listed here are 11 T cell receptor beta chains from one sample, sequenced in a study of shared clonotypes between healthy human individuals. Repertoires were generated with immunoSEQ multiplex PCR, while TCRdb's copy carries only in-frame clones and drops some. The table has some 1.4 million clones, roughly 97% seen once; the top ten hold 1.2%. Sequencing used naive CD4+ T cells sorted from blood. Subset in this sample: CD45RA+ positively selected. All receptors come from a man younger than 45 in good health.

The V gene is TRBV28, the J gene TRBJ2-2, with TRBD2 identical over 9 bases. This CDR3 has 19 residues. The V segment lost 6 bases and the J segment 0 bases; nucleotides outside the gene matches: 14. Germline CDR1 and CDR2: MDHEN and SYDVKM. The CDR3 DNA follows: TGTGCCAGCAGCCGGCCTCCGGGGACTAGCTTAGCGAACACCGGGGAGCTGTTTTTT. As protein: CASSRPPGTSLANTGELFF.

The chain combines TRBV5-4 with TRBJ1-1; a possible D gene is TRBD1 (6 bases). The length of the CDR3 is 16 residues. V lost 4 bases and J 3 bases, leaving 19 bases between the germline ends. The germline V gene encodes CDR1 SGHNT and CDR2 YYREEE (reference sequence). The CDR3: CASSAGGAQGDTEAFF. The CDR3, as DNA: TGTGCCAGCAGCGCGGGGGGGGCTCAAGGGGACACTGAAGCTTTCTTT.

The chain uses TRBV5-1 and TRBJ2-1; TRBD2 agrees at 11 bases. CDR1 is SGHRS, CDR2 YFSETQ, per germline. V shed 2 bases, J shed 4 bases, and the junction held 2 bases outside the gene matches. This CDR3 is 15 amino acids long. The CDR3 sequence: CASSFIAGGYNEQFF. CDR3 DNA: TGCGCCAGCAGCTTTATAGCGGGAGGGTACAATGAGCAGTTCTTC.

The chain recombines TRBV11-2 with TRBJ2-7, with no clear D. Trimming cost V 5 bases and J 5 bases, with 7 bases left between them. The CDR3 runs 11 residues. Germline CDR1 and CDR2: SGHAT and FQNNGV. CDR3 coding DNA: TGTGCCAGCAGCGCGCTACACGAGCAGTACTTC. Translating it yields CASSALHEQYF. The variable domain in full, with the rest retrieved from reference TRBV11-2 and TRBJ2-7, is EAGVAQSPRYKIIEKRQSVAFWCNPISGHATLYWYQQILGQGPKLLIQFQNNGVVDDSQLPKDRFSAERLKGVDSTLKIQPAKLEDSAVYLCASSALHEQYFGPGTRLTVT.

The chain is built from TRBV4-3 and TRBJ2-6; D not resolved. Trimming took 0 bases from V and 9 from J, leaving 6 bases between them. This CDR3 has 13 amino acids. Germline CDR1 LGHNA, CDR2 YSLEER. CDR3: CASSQDRNNVLTF. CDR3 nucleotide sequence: TGCGCCAGCAGCCAAGATCGGAACAACGTCCTGACTTTC.

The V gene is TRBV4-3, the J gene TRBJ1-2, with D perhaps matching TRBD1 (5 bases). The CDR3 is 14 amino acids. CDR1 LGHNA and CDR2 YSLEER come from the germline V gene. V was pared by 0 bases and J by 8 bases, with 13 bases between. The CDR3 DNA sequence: TGCGCCAGCAGCCAAGATGTTCAGGGCTCGGGCTACACCTTC. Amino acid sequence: CASSQDVQGSGYTF.

CDR3 in DNA: TGTGCCAGCAGGGCCAGGGGAAGCTCCTACAATGAGCAGTTCTTC. This translates into CASRARGSSYNEQFF. The chain carries TRBV25-1 and TRBJ2-1; D possibly corresponds to TRBD1 (6 bases). Trimming took off 6 bases at V and 0 bases at J, with 12 bases between the two ends. Germline CDR1 MGHDK, CDR2 SYGVNS. The CDR3 is 15 amino acids.

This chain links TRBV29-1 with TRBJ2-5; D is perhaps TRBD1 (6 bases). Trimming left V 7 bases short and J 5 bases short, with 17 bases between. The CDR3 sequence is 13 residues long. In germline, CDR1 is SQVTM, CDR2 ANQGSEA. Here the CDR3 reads CSAERQARETQYF. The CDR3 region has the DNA TGCAGCGCTGAGAGACAGGCCAGGGAGACCCAGTACTTC.

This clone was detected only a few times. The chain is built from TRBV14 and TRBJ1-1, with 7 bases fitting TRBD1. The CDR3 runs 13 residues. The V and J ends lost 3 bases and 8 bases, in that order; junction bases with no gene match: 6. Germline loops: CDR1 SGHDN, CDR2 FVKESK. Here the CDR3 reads CASSQTGIREAFF. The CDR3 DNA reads TGTGCCAGCAGCCAGACAGGGATTCGGGAAGCTTTCTTT.

The CDR3 reads CASSQGQQYQETQYF. CDR3 coding DNA: TGCGCCAGCAGCCAAGGCCAGCAGTACCAAGAGACCCAGTACTTC. J is TRBJ2-5 and V is TRBV4-1; D unresolved. This CDR3 region has 15 residues. The V gene lost 1 base and the J gene lost 0 bases, with 9 bases spanning the gap. From germline, CDR1 is MGHRA and CDR2 YSYEKL.

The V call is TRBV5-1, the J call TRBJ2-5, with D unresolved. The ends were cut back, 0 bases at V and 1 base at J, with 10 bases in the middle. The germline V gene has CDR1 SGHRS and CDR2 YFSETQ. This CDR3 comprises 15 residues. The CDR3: CASSLGGVGQETQYF. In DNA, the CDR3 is TGCGCCAGCAGCTTGGGTGGGGTGGGCCAAGAGACCCAGTACTTC.